The TCR beta chain described here comes from a study of T cell clonality in common variable immunodeficiency. Sequencing was performed with immunoSEQ multiplex PCR; in TCRdb, only in-frame clones are kept and a portion is missing. This set yields roughly 58,000 clones and no singletons; the top ten hold 5.4%. This clone came up many times. Its matching antigen is unknown. Findings of the study overall: The cause of increased CVID clonality remains unclear without subpopulation sequencing.

The sequence derives from a person aged 18 to 70 in good health. Sequencing input: peripheral blood mononuclear cells.

CDR3 DNA (partial): TGTGCCAGCAGCTTCCCAGGGGCTGAAAAA. Its protein is CASSFPGAEK. The entire CDR3 protein reads CASSFPGAEKLFF. This chain links TRBV5-6 with TRBJ1-4; D may be TRBD1 (6 bases). The read finishes 3 residues shy of the CDR3 end, and the germline J gene is used to complete it. The CDR3 is 13 amino acids. V was cut by 2 bases and J by 7 bases, with 9 bases left in between. Germline CDR1 reads SGHDT; CDR2 reads YYEEEE.